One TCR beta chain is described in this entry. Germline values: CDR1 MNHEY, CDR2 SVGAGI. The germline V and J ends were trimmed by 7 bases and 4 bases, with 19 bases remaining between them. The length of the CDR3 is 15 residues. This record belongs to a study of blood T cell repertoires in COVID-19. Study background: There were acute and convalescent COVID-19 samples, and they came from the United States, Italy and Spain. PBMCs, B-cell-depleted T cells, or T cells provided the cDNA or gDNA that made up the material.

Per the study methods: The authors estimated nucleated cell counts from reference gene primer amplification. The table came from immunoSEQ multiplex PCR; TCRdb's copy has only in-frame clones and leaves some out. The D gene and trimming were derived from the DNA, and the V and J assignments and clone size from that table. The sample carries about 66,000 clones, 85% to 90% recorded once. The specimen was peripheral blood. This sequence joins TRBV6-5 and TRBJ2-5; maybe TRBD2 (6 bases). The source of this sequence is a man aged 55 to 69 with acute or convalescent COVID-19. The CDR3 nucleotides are TGTGCCAGCAACCTTGGGATTGGCGGGGCAGAGACCCAGTACTTC. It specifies CASNLGIGGAETQYF.